The subject of this entry is one T cell receptor (beta chain). Its recognized antigen is unknown. Base quality data are lacking; no much larger clone is found one base away. The source of the sample is a study of Tregs in tolerant kidney transplant recipients (dated by TCRdb to about 2019). About the study as a whole: Transplants used related donors with nonmyeloablative bone marrow transplantation; mixed chimerism was transient in the human trials. Before combined kidney and bone marrow transplantation, this study identified donor-specific regulatory T cells using TCRbeta sequencing and then followed those same cells after transplant.

On the study overall, not on this receptor specifically: Donor-specific Treg expansion exceeded global Treg expansion in tolerant patients, suggesting antigen-driven rather than nonspecific expansion. Expanding Tregs with activated donor B cells appeared to identify the most biologically relevant and donor-specific TCRbeta repertoire. Biological reproducibility was not directly addressed, though technical replication error appeared minimal. For some patients the PCR primers changed over time, which made it impossible to compare the samples from those patients at the nucleotide level. The study was constrained by small patient numbers, and validation of the findings is required in larger populations and under other immunosuppression protocols.

For TCRbeta CDR3 sequencing, genomic DNA from the sorted cells was extracted using the QIAGEN DNeasy Blood and Tissue Kit. High-throughput TCRbeta CDR3 sequencing, which included PCR amplification with bias correction and internal controls, was done commercially through immunoSEQ. The authors' analysis ran thus. Unique productive TCRbeta sequences were defined by CDR3 nucleotide sequence where primers matched, and otherwise by CDR3 amino acid sequence together with Vbeta and Jbeta genes. To correct for sorting error, sequences found in more than one sorted population at a frequency ratio of 2:1 or less were discarded, and the remaining shared sequences were assigned to the population with the higher frequency. A sequence was defined as donor-reactive if the sequence was expanded at least 5-fold in CFSE-low cells compared with unstimulated cells and had a frequency of at least 0.01% in CFSE-low cells. Jensen-Shannon divergence calculated on the top 100 TCRbeta sequences ranked by frequency was used to measure repertoire divergence. For samples with multiple sequencing runs, sorting error was corrected in each run separately before the runs were combined. TCRdb limited this immuneACCESS table to in-frame rearrangements with V and J called. A share of clones is missing; checked studies link under half to unresolved V genes, and the rest is unexplained. V and J calls and clone size come straight from that table; D and trimming were deduced from the DNA. Within this sample are about 83,000 clones, with 98% of them counted one time only. The ten top clones hold roughly 0.6% of the sample.

This specimen's time point label, per the study, means: blood sample drawn before combined kidney and bone marrow transplant. Unstimulated Tregs (CD4+CD25+CD127-), CD4+ non-Tregs (CD4+CD25-), CD4 and CD8 cells were FACS-sorted from thawed PBMCs. The patients were a few recipients of combined kidney and bone marrow transplants from the ITN036ST trial, and samples were available only from these trial subjects. Healthy control blood was processed to PBMCs with a Ficoll density gradient and then cryopreserved, whereas patient PBMCs were collected both before and after transplant. Trimming costs V 4 bases and J 5 bases, and their ends lie 10 bases apart. The CDR3 goes from the cysteine to the phenylalanine over 13 residues. The sequence is cut down to CDR3 DNA, 39 bases in frame from base 1. CDR1 and CDR2, looked up from the germline V gene, are SGHRS and YFSETQ.

This receptor was obtained from a human donor who received a combined kidney and bone marrow transplant. Sequencing was performed on CD4+ T cells from blood, taken before the transplant. The chain couples TRBV5-1 to TRBJ1-3; possibly the D gene is TRBD1, per 5 matching bases. Here is the DNA: TGCGCCAGCAGCACGGGACTGAGAAACACCATATATTTT. This gives the protein CASSTGLRNTIYF.